This record concerns one T cell receptor (beta chain) sequence. This specimen belongs to a study of T cell responses to AZD1222 COVID-19 vaccine. Assay used: immunoSEQ multiplex PCR; TCRdb lists only in-frame clones, some missing. The sample has 95,000 to 150,000 clones, 70% to 90% seen once. This TCR derives from an adult in good health. Sequences were derived from peripheral blood, sampled on day 0 of AZD1222 vaccination.

CDR3 sequence: CASSRDSFTDTQYF. CDR3 in DNA: TGTGCCAGCAGCCGGGACAGCTTCACAGATACGCAGTATTTT. The genes are TRBV7-9 and TRBJ2-3, with TRBD1 identical over 7 bases. The germline gives CDR1 SEHNR, CDR2 FQNEAQ (reference sequence). The CDR3 extends over 14 amino acids. Trimming at V came to 5 bases and at J to 2 bases, leaving 4 bases not matched to a gene.